This T cell receptor beta chain comes out of a study of T cell repertoires and Cas9 in healthy adults. Notes on the study in general: In vitro, SpCas9-reactive Tregs were reported to curb effector T cell proliferation and function.

The table came from immunoSEQ multiplex PCR; TCRdb's copy has only in-frame clones and leaves some out. The data hold tens of thousands of clones, with around 92% observed a single time. In regard to this clone: The antigen is undetermined.

This CDR3 is built from 16 residues. V dropped 4 bases and J dropped 9; count of bases not matched to a gene: 15. CDR1 PRHDT and CDR2 FYEKMQ come from the germline V gene (reference sequence). The chain links TRBV13 to TRBJ2-3, with 8 positions matching TRBD2. Sequencing was done on a sample of CD4+ effector T cells (CD127+, CD25-, CD137-, CD154-) from PBMCs; culture status not recorded. The receptor was isolated from a human donor in good health. CDR3 sequence (DNA): TGTGCCAGCAGCTCTGGAAGTAGCGGGGCCGATATGACGCAGTATTTT. Its protein product is CASSSGSSGADMTQYF.